The rows below give T cell receptor beta chains drawn from one sample of a study of lymphopenia after photon versus proton radiotherapy. Generated by immunoSEQ multiplex PCR, the TCRdb table keeps only in-frame clones and is missing some. The top ten clones hold approximately 2% of a sample with over 50,000 clones, about 90% of them seen once. The sample consisted of peripheral blood, taken from a patient treated with photon-based radiotherapy. These receptors were collected from a man aged 35-49 years with gastric cancer. Both conserved end residues are part of each CDR3. D genes are given only for firm matches. Clone size is stated in some rows and not others, as once, few, many or a class when expanded.

v_call,d_call,j_call,clone_size,cdr3_aa,cdr3_nt
TRBV6-1,NA,TRBJ1-5,NA,CASSVTTNQPQHF,TGTGCCAGCAGTGTGACAACCAATCAGCCCCAGCATTTT
TRBV5-1,TRBD1,TRBJ1-1,few,CASSLRQGLTEAFF,TGCGCCAGCAGCTTGCGACAGGGTCTGACTGAAGCTTTCTTT
TRBV7-9,NA,TRBJ2-7,NA,CASSKQGGFWDAPYEQYF,TGTGCCAGCAGCAAACAGGGGGGGTTTTGGGACGCTCCCTACGAGCAGTACTTC
TRBV27,TRBD1,TRBJ1-3,NA,CASRPTGGDTIYF,TGTGCCAGCAGACCGACAGGGGGTGACACCATATATTTT
TRBV7-2,TRBD1,TRBJ1-5,NA,CASSLAIDRGRQPQHF,TGTGCCAGCAGCTTAGCCATAGACAGGGGGCGTCAGCCCCAGCATTTT
TRBV4-2,NA,TRBJ1-2,NA,CASSQDVGSPYVGYTF,TGTGCCAGCAGCCAAGACGTTGGCAGTCCCTATGTGGGCTACACCTTC
TRBV5-6,NA,TRBJ2-1,NA,CASSLDDRYNEQFF,TGTGCCAGCAGCTTGGATGACAGGTACAATGAGCAGTTCTTC
TRBV2,TRBD2,TRBJ2-1,NA,CASSEGGGGGTYNEQFF,TGTGCCAGCAGTGAAGGAGGCGGCGGGGGGACCTACAATGAGCAGTTCTTC
TRBV11-3,NA,TRBJ2-2,few,CASSAHNTGELFF,TGTGCCAGCAGCGCACATAACACCGGGGAGCTGTTTTTT
TRBV6-1,NA,TRBJ1-6,few,CASSDSQASPLHF,TGTGCCAGCAGTGATTCTCAGGCTTCACCCCTCCACTTT
TRBV4-3,NA,TRBJ1-6,NA,CASSQDNGSPLHF,TGCGCCAGCAGCCAAGATAATGGTTCACCCCTCCACTTT
TRBV7-2,NA,TRBJ1-3,NA,CASSSGLHGNTIYF,TGTGCCAGCAGCTCGGGACTTCACGGAAACACCATATATTTT
TRBV4-2,NA,TRBJ2-3,few,CASSQGGDRLVSSTDTQYF,TGTGCCAGCAGCCAAGGCGGGGATCGACTAGTATCCAGCACAGATACGCAGTATTTT
TRBV7-2,NA,TRBJ1-1,NA,CASSLGSGNWEAFF,TGTGCCAGCAGCTTAGGGTCAGGGAACTGGGAAGCTTTCTTT
TRBV4-3,NA,TRBJ1-1,NA,CASSPRVNTEAFF,TGCGCCAGCAGCCCGAGGGTTAACACTGAAGCTTTCTTT
TRBV30,TRBD1,TRBJ2-2,NA,CAWTPDRGAGELFF,TGTGCCTGGACCCCAGACAGGGGGGCCGGGGAGCTGTTTTTT
TRBV5-6,NA,TRBJ2-7,NA,CASSLAGAVYEQYF,TGTGCCAGCAGCTTGGCGGGGGCGGTCTACGAGCAGTACTTC
TRBV7-5,NA,TRBJ2-7,once,CARSLDKGAGSYEQYF,TGTGCCAGAAGCTTAGATAAGGGGGCGGGCTCCTACGAGCAGTACTTC
TRBV2,NA,TRBJ2-6,NA,CASSPSSGANVLTF,TGTGCCAGCAGCCCCAGCTCTGGGGCCAACGTCCTGACTTTC
TRBV10-1,NA,TRBJ2-2,NA,CASDEPRVATNTGELFF,TGCGCCAGCGACGAGCCTCGAGTTGCTACGAACACCGGGGAGCTGTTTTTT
TRBV2,NA,TRBJ1-5,few,CASNAGGNNQPQHF,TGTGCCAGCAACGCGGGGGGGAACAATCAGCCCCAGCATTTT
TRBV5-1,TRBD1,TRBJ2-7,NA,CASSTGGTAIYEQYF,TGCGCCAGCAGCACTGGTGGGACAGCGATCTACGAGCAGTACTTC
TRBV30,NA,TRBJ1-1,NA,CAWTGHHEAFF,TGTGCCTGGACGGGACACCATGAAGCTTTCTTT
TRBV6-5,NA,TRBJ1-4,NA,CASSGTRGEKLFF,TGTGCCAGCAGTGGCACCAGGGGAGAAAAACTGTTTTTT
TRBV9,NA,TRBJ2-7,NA,CASSLDGTDFYEQYF,TGTGCCAGCAGCCTAGACGGGACGGACTTCTACGAGCAGTACTTC
TRBV5-6,TRBD1,TRBJ1-2,once,CASSLGTADYGYTF,TGTGCCAGCAGCCTGGGGACAGCGGACTATGGCTACACCTTC
TRBV7-2,NA,TRBJ2-5,NA,CASSRRPTGEGYF,TGTGCCAGCAGCCGCCGACCTACAGGGGAGGGATACTTC
TRBV5-1,TRBD1,TRBJ2-7,NA,CASSPNPTGGAYNEQYF,TGCGCCAGCAGCCCAAACCCGACAGGGGGCGCGTATAACGAGCAGTACTTC
TRBV4-2,TRBD1,TRBJ1-2,NA,CASSLSRDSHGYTF,TGTGCCAGCAGCCTGTCCCGGGACAGCCATGGCTACACCTTC
TRBV2,NA,TRBJ2-4,NA,CASRARGRQEAKNIQYF,TGTGCCAGCAGGGCTAGGGGACGGCAGGAGGCCAAAAACATTCAGTACTTC
TRBV11-2,NA,TRBJ1-1,once,CASSLRGTSRGNTEAFF,TGTGCCAGCAGCTTAAGGGGGACTTCTCGGGGGAACACTGAAGCTTTCTTT
TRBV7-9,NA,TRBJ2-3,once,CASSETWRAPTDTQYF,TGTGCCAGCAGCGAGACGTGGCGCGCGCCCACAGATACGCAGTATTTT
TRBV5-1,TRBD1,TRBJ1-4,NA,CASSSWTGTTNEKLFF,TGCGCCAGCAGCTCCTGGACAGGGACCACTAATGAAAAACTGTTTTTT
TRBV6-5,NA,TRBJ1-2,NA,CASSYDGTDGYTF,TGTGCCAGCAGCTACGACGGGACGGATGGCTACACCTTC
TRBV7-9,NA,TRBJ1-2,NA,CAGGRAKSDGYTF,TGCGCGGGAGGCCGGGCAAAATCGGATGGCTACACCTTC
TRBV19,TRBD2,TRBJ2-7,NA,CASSMTSGGYEQYF,TGTGCCAGTAGTATGACTAGCGGGGGTTACGAGCAGTACTTC
TRBV5-1,TRBD2,TRBJ2-7,NA,CASSLILAGRQEQYF,TGCGCCAGCAGCTTGATACTAGCGGGGCGTCAGGAGCAGTACTTC
TRBV11-2,TRBD1,TRBJ2-5,NA,CASSATGTGAGETQYF,TGTGCCAGCAGCGCGACCGGGACAGGGGCTGGAGAGACCCAGTACTTC
TRBV19,NA,TRBJ1-1,once,CASRVTVNTEAFF,TGTGCCAGTAGAGTCACAGTGAACACTGAAGCTTTCTTT
TRBV2,TRBD1,TRBJ2-1,NA,CASGGQGAGIEQFF,TGTGCCAGCGGGGGACAGGGGGCTGGCATTGAGCAGTTCTTC
TRBV2,TRBD1,TRBJ1-2,NA,CASSPEQGAQSYGYTF,TGTGCCAGCAGTCCCGAACAGGGGGCGCAGAGCTATGGCTACACCTTC
TRBV4-2,NA,TRBJ1-1,few,CASSDFKNTEAFF,TGTGCCAGCAGCGACTTCAAGAACACTGAAGCTTTCTTT
TRBV11-2,TRBD1,TRBJ1-1,NA,CASSFTSEGAGTEAFF,TGTGCCAGCAGCTTCACGTCTGAGGGGGCTGGCACTGAAGCTTTCTTT
TRBV2,NA,TRBJ1-6,NA,CASRRDPLELSYNSPLHF,TGTGCCAGCAGGAGGGACCCTTTGGAACTCTCCTATAATTCACCCCTCCACTTT
TRBV5-6,TRBD1,TRBJ1-2,NA,CASLRGQGFFNYGYTF,TGTGCCAGCCTTCGGGGACAGGGATTTTTCAACTATGGCTACACCTTC
TRBV7-8,TRBD1,TRBJ1-3,NA,CASSLAGQGARGNTIYF,TGTGCCAGCAGCTTAGCGGGACAGGGGGCGAGGGGAAACACCATATATTTT
TRBV25-1,TRBD1,TRBJ1-3,NA,CASSDPGQGNTIYF,TGTGCCAGCAGTGATCCGGGACAGGGAAACACCATATATTTT
TRBV7-2,TRBD1,TRBJ2-1,NA,CASLRDRGLHEQFF,TGTGCCAGTCTCCGGGACAGGGGCTTGCATGAGCAGTTCTTC
TRBV29-1,NA,TRBJ1-1,NA,CSVNHQGNTEAFF,TGCAGCGTCAACCACCAGGGGAACACTGAAGCTTTCTTT
TRBV7-9,NA,TRBJ1-5,NA,CASSLVGEPQHF,TGTGCCAGCAGCTTAGTTGGGGAGCCCCAGCATTTT